What follows are 11 T cell receptor beta chains derived from one specimen sequenced in a study of neurological immune-mediated disorders. TCRdb re-analysed the 5' RACE reads in MiXCR, keeping a single row per CDR3 protein. The sample carries some 50,000 distinct CDR3 sequences, 1.5% to 2% recorded once. Input material: PBMCs. These receptors were collected from a woman between 35 and 50 years old with multiple sclerosis.

This clonotype was seen many times. The rearrangement joins TRBV6-5 to TRBJ2-5; D is possibly TRBD1 or TRBD2 (5 bases each). V was shortened by 4 bases and J by 5 bases, with 23 bases between the two germline ends. The germline V gene has CDR1 MNHEY and CDR2 SVGAGI. CDR3 size: 17 residues. CDR3 coding DNA: TGTGCCAGCAGTTCTTCTCCAATTTTTCAGGGCGGGGAGACCCAGTACTTC. Translating gives CASSSSPIFQGGETQYF.

This clonotype came up many times. This chain links TRBV12-3 or TRBV12-4 with TRBJ1-1; D is unresolved. Trimming stripped 6 bases from V and 0 bases from J, with 17 bases between. This CDR3 has 16 amino acids. CDR3 region: CASSQDGRGMNTEAFF. The CDR3 bases are TGTGCCAGCAGCCAGGACGGTCGGGGAATGAACACTGAAGCTTTCTTT.

This clonotype was seen repeatedly, ten times or more. This chain joins TRBV20-1 and TRBJ2-7, with 7 bases matching TRBD2. The CDR3 has 13 residues. Germline assignment: CDR1 DFQATT and CDR2 SNEGSKA (reference sequence). V shed 0 bases, J shed 6 bases, and the junction held 5 bases outside the gene matches. The CDR3 coding sequence is TGCAGTGCTAGAGATGGGAGGGCGGGCGAGCAGTACTTC. It encodes CSARDGRAGEQYF.

The sample holds many counts of this clonotype. The CDR3, as DNA: TGTGCCAGCATTTACTCCCCTGCCGATAATTCACCCCTCCACTTT. This gives the protein CASIYSPADNSPLHF. The chain is built from TRBV2 and TRBJ1-6; no clear D gene. The V end lost 7 bases, the J end lost 5 bases, and 15 bases lay between the germline ends. The CDR3 is made up of 15 amino acids. The germline gives CDR1 SNHLY, CDR2 FYNNEI.

There are many counts of this clonotype. Written as DNA, the CDR3 is TGCGCCAGCAGCTCGGGACAGGGCGATACTGAAGCTTTCTTT. The encoded protein is CASSSGQGDTEAFF. The J gene is TRBJ1-1, the V gene TRBV5-1; TRBD1 matches 9 bases. CDR1 and CDR2 (germline): SGHRS, YFSETQ. The CDR3 loop spans 14 amino acids. The ends lost 3 bases at V and 5 bases at J; junction bases unmatched: 5.

The sample holds many counts of this clonotype. The chain joins TRBV11-2 to TRBJ2-1; 7 bases line up with TRBD2. Germline V gene lookup returns CDR1 SGHAT and CDR2 FQNNGV. This CDR3 has 11 amino acids. Losses at the gene ends were 8 bases for V and 7 bases for J; bases not matched to a gene: 2. The CDR3 protein is CASWEGNEQFF. CDR3 nucleotide sequence: TGTGCCAGCTGGGAGGGGAATGAGCAGTTCTTC.

This clonotype was seen ten or more times. The chain links TRBV6-6 to TRBJ1-2; unclear D gene. Germline CDR1 reads MNHNY; CDR2 reads SVGAGI (reference sequence). Trimming cost V 2 bases and J 4 bases, with 17 bases left between them. CDR3 length: 16 amino acids. CDR3 DNA: TGTGCCAGCAGTTACGGGAGTGCGCAGCTCAGCTATGGCTACACCTTC. Residues: CASSYGSAQLSYGYTF.

This clonotype was counted ten times or more. As DNA, the CDR3 is TGTGCCAGCAGCTTAGCCACGACAGCTAGTGAGCAGTTCTTC. Translating it yields CASSLATTASEQFF. The chain joins TRBV7-8 to TRBJ2-1, with D possibly being TRBD1 (5 bases). The CDR3 sequence is 14 residues long. From germline, CDR1 is SGHVS and CDR2 FQNEAQ. V lost 0 bases and J lost 9, with 12 bases in between.

This clonotype has at least ten counts. The chain has TRBV5-6 and TRBJ2-1; D perhaps matches TRBD1 (6 bases). From germline, CDR1 is SGHDT and CDR2 YYEEEE. The CDR3 loop spans 14 amino acids. V lost 0 bases and J 8 bases, leaving 12 bases between the germline ends. The CDR3 region has the DNA TGTGCCAGCAGCTTGGGGTTACAGGGACATGAGCAGTTCTTC. It codes for CASSLGLQGHEQFF.

At least ten counts were recorded for this clonotype. A junction end diverges from the germline sequence, so it may reflect a read error. The V gene is TRBV5-1, the J gene TRBJ1-2; a possible D gene is TRBD1 (5 bases). Germline CDR1 and CDR2: SGHRS and YFSETQ. The CDR3 is 13 amino acids. In nucleotides, the CDR3 is TGCGCCAGCAGGTTGGCAGGGAACTATGGCTACACCTTC. This sequence encodes CASRLAGNYGYTF.

This clonotype was observed at least ten times. The V gene is TRBV3-1, the J gene TRBJ1-2; tentative D call: TRBD1 (6 bases). Germline CDR1 LGHDT, CDR2 YNNKEL (reference sequence). Trimming left V 6 bases short and J 5 bases short, with 22 bases between. The CDR3 covers 16 residues. The CDR3 loop is CASSSSEQGPRYGYTF. The CDR3 coding sequence is TGTGCCAGCAGTTCGTCCGAACAGGGTCCTAGGTATGGCTACACCTTC.